The clone carrying this T cell receptor beta chain came up once. The data were produced by immunoSEQ multiplex PCR, yet TCRdb's version contains in-frame clones alone and is incomplete. The table includes around 13,000 clones, more than 75% detected once. The treatment is: preoperative locoregional IRX-2 cytokine immunotherapy. Patients received preoperative, locoregional IRX-2 cytokine immunotherapy in a phase Ib study. Deletions cut 5 bases from V and 2 bases from J, with 7 bases between. Germline CDR1 reads MNHEY; CDR2 reads SVGAGI. This CDR3 is built from 13 residues. The data belong to a study of preoperative IRX-2 immunotherapy in early breast cancer.

The material was obtained from a patient treated with IRX-2 immunotherapy. J is TRBJ1-3 and V is TRBV6-5; no reliable D call. The origin of this receptor is a human donor with breast cancer. DNA for the CDR3: TGTGCCAGCAGTAGATATACTGGAAACACCATATATTTT. Translating it yields CASSRYTGNTIYF.